Listed below are T cell receptor beta chains from one sample, sequenced in a study of OX40 agonist ivuxolimab in advanced cancers. The table came from immunoSEQ multiplex PCR; TCRdb's copy has only in-frame clones and leaves some out. The data contain fewer than 90,000 clones, around 90% of them singletons. Specimen: CD4+ or CD8+ T cells sorted from blood, collected in a trial of the OX40 agonist ivuxolimab. These receptors were taken from an adult with an advanced solid tumor such as melanoma, head and neck, liver or kidney cancer. CDR3s include the opening cysteine and the closing phenylalanine or tryptophan. D genes are given only for firm matches. Only some rows state a clone size, as once, few, many or a class for expanded clones.

>TRBD1|TRBJ1-2|-|TRBV30
TGTGCCTGGACGGGACAGGGGGTTGAAGGCTACACCTTC
CAWTGQGVEGYTF
>-|TRBJ1-5|-|TRBV19
TGTGCCAGTAGTTCCCCGGGGTCAGCTCAGCCCCAGCATTTT
CASSSPGSAQPQHF
>-|TRBJ2-3|-|TRBV10-3
TGTGCCATCAGTGGAAGAGGATCGGGCACAGATACGCAGTATTTT
CAISGRGSGTDTQYF
>TRBD1|TRBJ1-2|-|TRBV28
TGTGCCAGCAGTTCAGGACAGGGAAGGAACTATGGCTACACCTTC
CASSSGQGRNYGYTF
>TRBD1|TRBJ1-2|-|TRBV19
TGTGCCAGTAGTTTCTCCCGGGACAGTTGGGGCTACACCTTC
CASSFSRDSWGYTF
>TRBD1|TRBJ2-7|-|TRBV27
TGTGCCAGCAGTTTAGGAGGCAGGGGGTACGAGCAGTACTTC
CASSLGGRGYEQYF
>TRBD2|TRBJ2-7|-|TRBV19
TGTGCCAGTAGTGTGCGGACTAGCGGGATTATCAAGCAGTACTTC
CASSVRTSGIIKQYF
>-|TRBJ1-1|-|TRBV19
TGTGCCAGTAGTTCACAGACAAACACTGAAGCTTTCTTT
CASSSQTNTEAFF
>TRBD2|TRBJ2-7|few|TRBV7-9
TGTGCCAGCAGAGGCGGGAGTTACGAGCAGTACTTC
CASRGGSYEQYF
>TRBD2|TRBJ2-5|-|TRBV19
TGTGCCAGTAGTACCCTAGCGGGAGAGATGAGGGGGACCCAGTACTTC
CASSTLAGEMRGTQYF
>TRBD2|TRBJ2-3|-|TRBV29-1
TGCAGCGTTGAATCCAGCGGGATCGGGGGAGATACGCAGTATTTT
CSVESSGIGGDTQYF
>-|TRBJ1-1|-|TRBV7-6
TGTGCCAGCAGCTTAGCCGGGCCCACTGAAGCTTTCTTT
CASSLAGPTEAFF
>TRBD2|TRBJ2-4|-|TRBV11-1
TGTGCCAGCAGCACTCCCCCGGGACTAGCGGGAGGCGGAAACATTCAGTACTTC
CASSTPPGLAGGGNIQYF
>-|TRBJ2-2|-|TRBV6-5
TGTGCCAGCAGACTAGTCCCCCACACCGGGGAGCTGTTTTTT
CASRLVPHTGELFF
>-|TRBJ2-7|-|TRBV4-3
TGCGCCAGCAGCCAAGAGGGGGTTACAAGGGGTCCCTTCGAGGTGTACGAGCAGTACTTC
CASSQEGVTRGPFEVYEQYF
>-|TRBJ2-5|-|TRBV5-4
TGTGCCAGCAGCTTACTACAAATTGCGGGAAGGGAGACCCAGTACTTC
CASSLLQIAGRETQYF
>-|TRBJ2-7|-|TRBV7-3
TGTGCCAGCAGCTCTTTCTTCGAGCGGTTTATCTACGAGCAGTACTTC
CASSSFFERFIYEQYF
>-|TRBJ1-6|-|TRBV28
TGTGCCAGCAGTTCCGGAAGCTTTTCACCCCTCCACTTT
CASSSGSFSPLHF
>-|TRBJ2-7|-|TRBV29-1
TGCAGCGTTGGAGGCGACAGCGCCTACGAGCAGTACTTC
CSVGGDSAYEQYF
>-|TRBJ2-3|-|TRBV9
TGTGCCAGCAGCGCCGGTTCCGATACGCAGTATTTT
CASSAGSDTQYF
>TRBD2|TRBJ2-1|-|TRBV28
TGTGCCAGCAGCTCCCGTAGCGGGAGGGCACATGAGCAGTTCTTC
CASSSRSGRAHEQFF
>-|TRBJ2-3|-|TRBV29-1
TGCAGCGTTGAAGACCTCCTTGATCACACAGATACGCAGTATTTT
CSVEDLLDHTDTQYF
>-|TRBJ2-7|-|TRBV6-6
TGTGCCAGCAGTTACTCGGCAGACCGCTACGAGCAGTACTTC
CASSYSADRYEQYF
>TRBD1|TRBJ2-7|-|TRBV6-1
TGTGCCACAGGACAGGTAGGGGAGCAGTACTTC
CATGQVGEQYF
>TRBD1|TRBJ2-7|-|TRBV7-3
TGTGCCAGCAGCCTAGACAGGGGGATGGCCTACGAGCAGTACTTC
CASSLDRGMAYEQYF
>TRBD1|TRBJ2-2|-|TRBV6-5
TGTGCCAGCAGCCGGACAGGGAGAAACACCGGGGAGCTGTTTTTT
CASSRTGRNTGELFF
>TRBD1|TRBJ2-7|-|TRBV11-2
TGTGCCAGCAGCTTAGATTTGGCAGGGGGCACCTACGAGCAGTACTTC
CASSLDLAGGTYEQYF
>TRBD2|TRBJ2-2|-|TRBV7-7
TGTGCTAGCAGCTTAAGACTAGCGGGAGACACCGGGGAGCTGTTTTTT
CASSLRLAGDTGELFF
>-|TRBJ1-1|few|TRBV7-2
TGTGCCAGCAGCTCCACTAACACTGAAGCTTTCTTT
CASSSTNTEAFF
>-|TRBJ2-5|-|TRBV29-1
TGCAGCGTGAACTCCGGCCAAGAGACCCAGTACTTC
CSVNSGQETQYF
>TRBD1|TRBJ1-5|once|TRBV28
TGTGCCAGCACCACAGGGGGGGTTCAGCCCCAGCATTTT
CASTTGGVQPQHF
>-|TRBJ1-1|-|TRBV11-3
TGTGCCAGCAGCTGGGAGGGGCTCTCTGGGGCTTTCTTT
CASSWEGLSGAFF
>-|TRBJ2-7|-|TRBV28
TGTGCCAGCAGTAGACAGATCTCCTACGAGCAGTACTTC
CASSRQISYEQYF
>-|TRBJ1-5|-|TRBV19
TGTGCCAGTAGTGACGGCCATCAGCCCCAGCATTTT
CASSDGHQPQHF
>-|TRBJ1-6|-|TRBV7-2
TGTGCCAGCAGCTCTACAGCGCTCAGTAAATCGGCCCTCCACTTT
CASSSTALSKSALHF
>-|TRBJ2-5|-|TRBV30
TGTGCCTGGAGTTCCGAGGGACACCCCCAAGAGACCCAGTACTTC
CAWSSEGHPQETQYF
>-|TRBJ2-1|-|TRBV4-3
TGCGCCAGCAGCCCCCGCATTGCCTCCTACAATGAGCAGTTCTTC
CASSPRIASYNEQFF
>-|TRBJ1-2|-|TRBV6-5
TGTGCCAGCAGTCACGGACCTCCGTATGGCTACACCTTC
CASSHGPPYGYTF
>-|TRBJ2-5|-|TRBV7-3
TGTGCCAGCAGCTTACGTAGACAAGAGACCCAGTACTTC
CASSLRRQETQYF
>TRBD1|TRBJ2-2|few|TRBV6-5
TGTGCCAGCAGTTACGGACAGGGTGTCACCGGGGAGCTGTTTTTT
CASSYGQGVTGELFF
>-|TRBJ1-4|-|TRBV7-2
TGTGCCAGCACCCCGGGACCCGGCGAAGTCCTAAATGAAAAACTGTTTTTT
CASTPGPGEVLNEKLFF
>TRBD2|TRBJ2-5|-|TRBV18
TGTGCCAGCTCACCACCGCTAGCGGGAGGGCTCAGGGAGACCCAGTACTTC
CASSPPLAGGLRETQYF
>-|TRBJ1-2|-|TRBV7-2
TGTGCCAGCAGCTTAAAGGGAGGCTATGGCTACACCTTC
CASSLKGGYGYTF
>-|TRBJ2-2|-|TRBV7-2
TGTGCCAGCAGCTTAGCCTTAGACAGAGATAACACCGGGGAGCTGTTTTTT
CASSLALDRDNTGELFF
>TRBD1|TRBJ1-4|-|TRBV30
TGTGCCTGGAGTCTTAACACCGGGACAGTAGTTGCAACTAATGAAAAACTGTTTTTT
CAWSLNTGTVVATNEKLFF